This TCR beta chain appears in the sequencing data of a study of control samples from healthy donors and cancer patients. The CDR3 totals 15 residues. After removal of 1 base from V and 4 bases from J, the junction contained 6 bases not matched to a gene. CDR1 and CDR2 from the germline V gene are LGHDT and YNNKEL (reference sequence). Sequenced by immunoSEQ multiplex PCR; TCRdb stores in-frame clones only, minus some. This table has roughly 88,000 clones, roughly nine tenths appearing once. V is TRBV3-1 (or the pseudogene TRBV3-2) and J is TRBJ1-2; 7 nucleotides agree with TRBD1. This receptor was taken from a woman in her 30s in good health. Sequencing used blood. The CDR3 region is CASSQGKRGPYGYTF. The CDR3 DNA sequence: TGTGCCAGCAGCCAAGGGAAGAGGGGGCCCTATGGCTACACCTTC.